This passage covers 14 T cell receptor beta chains from one sample sequenced in a study of sequential checkpoint blockade in melanoma. TCRdb keeps only in-frame clones here, not all; method: immunoSEQ multiplex PCR. The sample has fewer than 8,500 clones; 75% to 85% are singletons. Treatment reported: randomized to nivolumab then ipilimumab (arm A) or the reverse (arm B). The specimen comprised CD8+ T cells sorted from blood (inferred from file names), sampled from a patient given nivolumab and ipilimumab in sequence. These receptors were obtained from a human donor with melanoma.

The genes are TRBV27 and TRBJ2-2, with 10 bases matching TRBD1. Germline-derived CDR1 and CDR2 are MNHEY and SMNVEV (reference sequence). V was clipped by 3 bases and J by 4 bases; unmatched bases: 2. The CDR3 sequence is 15 residues long. For the CDR3, the DNA is TGTGCCAGCAGTTTCCGGACAGGGGGCACCGGGGAGCTGTTTTTT. This sequence encodes CASSFRTGGTGELFF.

CDR3 in amino acids: CASSLEPAFEGEKLFF. For the CDR3, the DNA is TGTGCCAGCAGCTTGGAACCCGCCTTTGAGGGCGAAAAACTGTTTTTT. This chain uses TRBV5-4 with TRBJ1-4; D is ambiguous. The CDR3 has 16 amino acids. The V end was cut by 0 bases, the J end by 8 bases, with 17 bases between. Germline V CDR1 and CDR2: SGHNT, YYREEE (reference sequence). Looking up the rest from reference TRBV5-4 and TRBJ1-4 gives the full variable domain: ETGVTQSPTHLIKTRGQQVTLRCSSQSGHNTVSWYQQALGQGPQFIFQYYREEENGRGNFPPRFSGLQFPNYSSELNVNALELDDSALYLCASSLEPAFEGEKLFFGSGTQLSVL.

The gene calls are TRBV27 and TRBJ2-1; 7 positions agree with TRBD2. This CDR3 region has 15 residues. The germline CDR1 and CDR2 sequences are MNHEY and SMNVEV (reference sequence). V trimming: 2 bases; J trimming: 3 bases; junction bases outside the gene matches: 4. CDR3 region: CASSLGLADYNEQFF. The CDR3 nucleotides read TGTGCCAGCAGTTTAGGGCTAGCGGACTACAATGAGCAGTTCTTC.

The chain combines TRBV18 with TRBJ2-7; TRBD1 matches 7 bases. Unmatched junction bases numbered 4, after V lost 5 bases and J lost 3 bases. CDR3 size: 13 residues. Germline V lookup: CDR1 KGHSH, CDR2 LQKENI. CDR3 region: CASSTGTDYEQYF. For the CDR3, the DNA is TGTGCCAGCTCAACCGGGACAGACTACGAGCAGTACTTC.

This clone turned up a few times. This chain joins TRBV6-5 and TRBJ2-3, with 9 bases lining up with TRBD2. Losses at the gene ends were 2 bases for V and 5 bases for J; bases not matched to a gene: 5. The CDR3 contains 15 residues. Germline V gene data show CDR1 as MNHEY and CDR2 as SVGAGI. The CDR3 DNA sequence: TGTGCCAGCAGTTACGGCGGGAGGGCAGGAGATACGCAGTATTTT. Its translation: CASSYGGRAGDTQYF.

The rearrangement links TRBV27 to TRBJ1-1, with TRBD1 as a possible D gene (6 bases). V shed 6 bases and J shed 2 bases, with 13 bases lying between them. This CDR3 spans 14 amino acids. Germline CDR1 reads MNHEY; CDR2 reads SMNVEV (reference sequence). CDR3 coding DNA: TGTGCCAGCAGGGCTGGGACAAGTAACACTGAAGCTTTCTTT. As protein: CASRAGTSNTEAFF.

The rearrangement joins TRBV7-9 to TRBJ2-7, with TRBD2 matching 11 bases. CDR3 length: 15 residues. Trimming removed 0 bases from V and 6 bases from J; junction bases left unmatched: 4. Germline-derived CDR1 and CDR2 are SEHNR and FQNEAQ (reference sequence). CDR3 loop: CASSLAGGLAGEQYF. The CDR3 coding sequence is TGTGCCAGCAGCTTAGCGGGTGGACTAGCGGGCGAGCAGTACTTC.

The genes are TRBV11-2 and TRBJ2-7; 8 nucleotides agree with TRBD2. The germline CDR1 and CDR2 sequences are SGHAT and FQNNGV. V was clipped by 5 bases and J by 2 bases; unmatched bases: 2. This CDR3 contains 13 residues. For the CDR3, the DNA is TGTGCCAGCAGCCTTAGCGGGACCTACGAGCAGTACTTC. As protein: CASSLSGTYEQYF. The complete variable domain, with remaining parts taken from reference TRBV11-2 and TRBJ2-7, reads EAGVAQSPRYKIIEKRQSVAFWCNPISGHATLYWYQQILGQGPKLLIQFQNNGVVDDSQLPKDRFSAERLKGVDSTLKIQPAKLEDSAVYLCASSLSGTYEQYFGPGTRLTVT.

This clone was seen a few times. The chain links TRBV27 to TRBJ2-1; D is unclear. V lost 1 base and J 8 bases, leaving 12 bases between the germline ends. Germline lookup yields CDR1 MNHEY and CDR2 SMNVEV (reference sequence). This CDR3 is built from 14 residues. The CDR3 bases are TGTGCCAGCAGTTTATTTGCGTCCTTAGATGAGCAGTTCTTC. This translates into CASSLFASLDEQFF.

This clone was picked up one time. The CDR3 sequence is CAWSLGGLSSYEQYF. CDR3 coding DNA: TGTGCCTGGAGTTTGGGCGGACTTTCCTCCTACGAGCAGTACTTC. The V call is TRBV30, the J call TRBJ2-7; TRBD2 might be the D (5 bases). The germline V gene has CDR1 GTSNPN and CDR2 SVGIG (reference sequence). The CDR3 runs to 15 residues. V was pared by 2 bases and J by 0 bases, with 14 bases between. Supplemented by reference TRBV30 and TRBJ2-7, the full variable domain reads SQTIHQWPATLVQPVGSPLSLECTVEGTSNPNLYWYRQAAGRGLQLLFYSVGIGQISSEVPQNLSASRPQDRQFILSSKKLLLSDSGFYLCAWSLGGLSSYEQYFGPGTRLTVT.

CDR3 loop: CASRTQTSNTYNEQFF. The DNA for the CDR3 is TGTGCCAGCAGAACCCAGACTAGTAACACCTACAATGAGCAGTTCTTC. This chain uses TRBV28 with TRBJ2-1; TRBD2 is a possible D gene (6 bases). Germline CDR1 MDHEN, CDR2 SYDVKM. V shed 6 bases and J shed 2 bases, with 17 bases lying between them. The length of the CDR3 is 16 residues.

The chain uses TRBV4-1 and TRBJ2-1; 9 bases align to TRBD1. The germline V gene encodes CDR1 MGHRA and CDR2 YSYEKL. The CDR3 consists of 17 residues. Trimming removed 0 bases from V and 5 bases from J; junction bases left unmatched: 8. The CDR3 bases are TGCGCCAGCAGCCAAGACAGTTGGGACAGGGCGGACAATGAGCAGTTCTTC. Protein sequence: CASSQDSWDRADNEQFF.

The chain has TRBV2 and TRBJ1-6; 10 bases align to TRBD1. Trimming took 6 bases from V and 9 from J; bases not matched to a gene: 5. CDR1 and CDR2 from the germline V gene are SNHLY and FYNNEI. The CDR3 is made up of 14 amino acids. CDR3 sequence: CASRDRGLGSPLHF. DNA of the CDR3: TGTGCCAGCAGGGACAGGGGGTTGGGTTCACCCCTCCACTTT.

V gene TRBV5-4 combines with J gene TRBJ1-1; TRBD1 is a possible D gene (6 bases). Germline V gene lookup returns CDR1 SGHNT and CDR2 YYREEE (reference sequence). Trimming took off 2 bases at V and 7 bases at J, with 12 bases between the two ends. The CDR3 loop spans 13 amino acids. CDR3 bases: TGTGCCAGCAGCTTTTCAGGGGAGAATGAAGCTTTCTTT. This codes for CASSFSGENEAFF.